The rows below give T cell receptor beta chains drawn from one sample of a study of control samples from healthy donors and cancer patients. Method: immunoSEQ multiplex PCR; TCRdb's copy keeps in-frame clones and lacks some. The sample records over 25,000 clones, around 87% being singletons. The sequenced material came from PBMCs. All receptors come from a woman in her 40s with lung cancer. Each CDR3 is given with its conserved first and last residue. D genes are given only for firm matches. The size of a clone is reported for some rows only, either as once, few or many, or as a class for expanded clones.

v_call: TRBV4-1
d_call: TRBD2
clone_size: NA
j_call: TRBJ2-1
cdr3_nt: TGCGCCAGCAGCCGATTACTAGCGGGGGGGTACAATGAGCAGTTCTTC
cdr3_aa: CASSRLLAGGYNEQFF

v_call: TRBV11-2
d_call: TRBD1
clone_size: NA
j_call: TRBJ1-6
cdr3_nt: TGTGCCAGCAGCCCTGGACAGGGGCAGGCACCCCTCCACTTT
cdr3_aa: CASSPGQGQAPLHF

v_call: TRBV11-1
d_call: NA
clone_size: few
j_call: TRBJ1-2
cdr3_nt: TGTGCCAGCAGCCGCCCGCCCAACTATGGCTACACCTTC
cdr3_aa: CASSRPPNYGYTF

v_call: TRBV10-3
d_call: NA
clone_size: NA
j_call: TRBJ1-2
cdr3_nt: TGTGCCATCAGTGCGTTGGGGGAAAGAATCTATGGCTACACCTTC
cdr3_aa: CAISALGERIYGYTF

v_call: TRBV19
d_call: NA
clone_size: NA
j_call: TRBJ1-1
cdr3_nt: TGTGCCAGTAGTATCGGGACACGCGGCACTGAAGCTTTCTTT
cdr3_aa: CASSIGTRGTEAFF

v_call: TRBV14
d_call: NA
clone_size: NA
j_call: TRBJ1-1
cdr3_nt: TGTGCCAGCAGCCACGGGGTTTTTGAAGCTTTCTTT
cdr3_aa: CASSHGVFEAFF

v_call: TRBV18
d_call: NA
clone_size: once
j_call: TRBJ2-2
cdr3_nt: TGTGCCAGCTCACCAATAGTTGGCACCGGGGAGCTGTTTTTT
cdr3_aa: CASSPIVGTGELFF

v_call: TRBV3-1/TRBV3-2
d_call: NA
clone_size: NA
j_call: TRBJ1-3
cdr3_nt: TGTGCCAGCAGCCGAGAGACAGGCTTCTCTGGAAACACCATATATTTT
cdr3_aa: CASSRETGFSGNTIYF

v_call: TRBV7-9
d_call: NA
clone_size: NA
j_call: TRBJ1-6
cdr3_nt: TGTGCCAGCAGCAAAGACGGCCAAAATTCACCCCTCCACTTT
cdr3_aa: CASSKDGQNSPLHF

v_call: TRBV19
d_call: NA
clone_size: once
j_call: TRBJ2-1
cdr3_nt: TGTGCCAGTAGCACGAGACAGCACAATGAGCAGTTCTTC
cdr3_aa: CASSTRQHNEQFF

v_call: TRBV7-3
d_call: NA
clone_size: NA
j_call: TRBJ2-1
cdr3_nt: TGTGCCAGCAGCTTTGGGGGGAACAATGAGCAGTTCTTC
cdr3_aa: CASSFGGNNEQFF

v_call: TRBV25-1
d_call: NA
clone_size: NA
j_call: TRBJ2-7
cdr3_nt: TGTGCCAGCAGTGAGACACACGAGCAGTACTTC
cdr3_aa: CASSETHEQYF

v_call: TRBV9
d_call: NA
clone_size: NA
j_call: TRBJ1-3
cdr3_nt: TGTGCCAGCACTCAGCGGGTTGGAGACACCATATATTTT
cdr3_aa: CASTQRVGDTIYF

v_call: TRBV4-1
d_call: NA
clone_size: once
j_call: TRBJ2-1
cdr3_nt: TGCGCCAGCAGCCAAACAGGGAGCTCCTACAATGAGCAGTTCTTC
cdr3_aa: CASSQTGSSYNEQFF

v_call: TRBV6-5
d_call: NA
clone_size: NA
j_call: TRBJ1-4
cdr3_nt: TGTGCCAGCAGTTACTCCGGAGCTAATGAAAAACTGTTTTTT
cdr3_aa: CASSYSGANEKLFF

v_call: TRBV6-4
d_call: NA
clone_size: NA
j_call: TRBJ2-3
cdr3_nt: TGTGCCAGCAGCGCGAGCCCCGGGGGCGATACGCAGTATTTT
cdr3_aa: CASSASPGGDTQYF

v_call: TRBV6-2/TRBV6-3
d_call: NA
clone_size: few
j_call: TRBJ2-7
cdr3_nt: TGTGCCAGCAGCCCTCCCGGAGGGGGCACCTACGAGCAGTACTTC
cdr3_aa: CASSPPGGGTYEQYF

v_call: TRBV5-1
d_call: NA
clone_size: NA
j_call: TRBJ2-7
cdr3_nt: TGCGCCAGCAGCATTCATAGCGGAGACTCCTACGAGCAGTACTTC
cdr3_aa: CASSIHSGDSYEQYF

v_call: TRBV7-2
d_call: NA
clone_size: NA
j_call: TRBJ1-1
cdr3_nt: TGTGCCAGCAGCTCCTACAGGGAGAACACTGAAGCTTTCTTT
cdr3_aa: CASSSYRENTEAFF

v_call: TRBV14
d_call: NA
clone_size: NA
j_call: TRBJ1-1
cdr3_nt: TGTGCCAGCAGCCAAGATCTTGGGGGAAGGGGAGCTTTCTTT
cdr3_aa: CASSQDLGGRGAFF

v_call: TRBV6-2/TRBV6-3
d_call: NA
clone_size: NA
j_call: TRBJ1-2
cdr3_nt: TGTGCCAGCAGTTACCCCTCGACAGATACTTTCGATGAAGGGGGTGGCTACACCTTC
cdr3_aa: CASSYPSTDTFDEGGGYTF

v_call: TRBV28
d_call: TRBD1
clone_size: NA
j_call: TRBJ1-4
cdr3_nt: TGTGCCAGCAGTTTATACCGGGAGGGGGCGAATGAAAAACTGTTTTTT
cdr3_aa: CASSLYREGANEKLFF

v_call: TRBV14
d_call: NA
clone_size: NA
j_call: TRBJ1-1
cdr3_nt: TGTGCCAGCAGCCCCCGACAGCCAGTCCCTGAAGCTTTCTTT
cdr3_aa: CASSPRQPVPEAFF

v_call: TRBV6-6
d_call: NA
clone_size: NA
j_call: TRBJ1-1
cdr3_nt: TGTGCCAGCAGACAGGGAGCCGCTGACACTGAAGCTTTCTTT
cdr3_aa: CASRQGAADTEAFF

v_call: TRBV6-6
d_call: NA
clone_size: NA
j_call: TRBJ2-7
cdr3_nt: TGTGCCTGCGGCAGGGGAAGCGGCGAGCAGTACTTC
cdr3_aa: CACGRGSGEQYF

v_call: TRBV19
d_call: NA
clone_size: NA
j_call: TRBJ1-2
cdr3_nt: TGTGCCAGTAGTATTGGGTCAGTATATGGCTACACCTTC
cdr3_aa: CASSIGSVYGYTF

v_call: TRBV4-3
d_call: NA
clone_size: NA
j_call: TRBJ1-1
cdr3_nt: TGCGCCAGCAGCCAAGACACATCTAGCCTCCGATGGAACACTGAAGCTTTCTTT
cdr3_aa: CASSQDTSSLRWNTEAFF

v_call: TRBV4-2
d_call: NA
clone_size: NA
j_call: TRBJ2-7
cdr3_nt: TGTGCCAGCAGCCAAGAAGAAGCGGAATCCCCCTACGAGCAGTACTTC
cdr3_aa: CASSQEEAESPYEQYF

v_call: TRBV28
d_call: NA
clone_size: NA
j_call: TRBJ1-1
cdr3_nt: TGTGCCAGCAGTTTAATCGGCGAGGTCACTGAAGCTTTCTTT
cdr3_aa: CASSLIGEVTEAFF

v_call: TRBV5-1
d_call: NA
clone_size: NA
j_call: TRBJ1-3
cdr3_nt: TGCGCCAGTTCCCTCGGACGGCTCTCTGGAAACACCATATATTTT
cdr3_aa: CASSLGRLSGNTIYF

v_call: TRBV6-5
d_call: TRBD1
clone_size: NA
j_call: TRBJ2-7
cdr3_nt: TGTGCCAGCAGTTACGCAGACAGGGGCTACGAGCAGTACTTC
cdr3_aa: CASSYADRGYEQYF

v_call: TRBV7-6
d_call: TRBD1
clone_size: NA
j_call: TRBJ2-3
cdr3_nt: TGTGCCAGCAGCTTGACAGGGGGAAGTACAGATACGCAGTATTTT
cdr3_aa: CASSLTGGSTDTQYF

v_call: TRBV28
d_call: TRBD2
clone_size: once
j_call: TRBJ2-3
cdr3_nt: TGTGCCAGCCGGGGGGATAGCACAGATACGCAGTATTTT
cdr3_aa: CASRGDSTDTQYF

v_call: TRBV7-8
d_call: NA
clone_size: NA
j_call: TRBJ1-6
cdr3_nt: TGTGCCAGCAGCTTAGAGCTTAGGAGGTGGGATAATTCACCCCTCCACTTT
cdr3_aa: CASSLELRRWDNSPLHF

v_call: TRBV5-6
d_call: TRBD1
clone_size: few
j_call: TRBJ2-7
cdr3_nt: TGTGCCAGCAGCTCTGGACAGGACTACGAGCAGTACTTC
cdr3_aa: CASSSGQDYEQYF

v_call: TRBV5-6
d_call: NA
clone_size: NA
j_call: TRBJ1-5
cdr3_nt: TGTGCCAGCAGCTTGTGGGGGGCAGGTGGTGATCAGCCCCAGCATTTT
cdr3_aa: CASSLWGAGGDQPQHF

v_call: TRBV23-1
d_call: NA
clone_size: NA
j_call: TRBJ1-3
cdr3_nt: TGCGCCAGCAGTCGTCCACCCCGGCGGCGGAACTCTGGAAACACCATATATTTT
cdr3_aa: CASSRPPRRRNSGNTIYF

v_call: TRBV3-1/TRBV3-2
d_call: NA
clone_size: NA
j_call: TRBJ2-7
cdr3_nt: TGTGCCATACAGGGCGGGGGAGGTGAGCAGTACTTC
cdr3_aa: CAIQGGGGEQYF

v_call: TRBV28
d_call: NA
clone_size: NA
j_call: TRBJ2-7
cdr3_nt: TGTGCCAGCAGTCCGCGACTGAGCTCCTACGAGCAGTACTTC
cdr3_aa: CASSPRLSSYEQYF

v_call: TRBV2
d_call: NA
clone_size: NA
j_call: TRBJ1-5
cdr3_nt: TGTGCCATCGGGACCCCGGGTCAGCCCCAGCATTTT
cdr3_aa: CAIGTPGQPQHF

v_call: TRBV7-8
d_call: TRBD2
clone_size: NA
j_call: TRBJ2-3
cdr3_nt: TGTGCCAGCAGCTTAGACTCGTTGGTAGCGGGGGGGAACACAGATACGCAGTATTTT
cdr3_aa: CASSLDSLVAGGNTDTQYF

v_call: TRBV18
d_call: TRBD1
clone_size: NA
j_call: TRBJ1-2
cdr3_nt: TGTGCCAGCTCACAGACGGACAGGTTGAACTATGGCTACACCTTC
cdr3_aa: CASSQTDRLNYGYTF

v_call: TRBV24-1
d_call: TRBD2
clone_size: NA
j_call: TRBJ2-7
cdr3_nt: TGTGCCACCGGGGAGGGAGCACCCTCGTACGAGCAGTACTTC
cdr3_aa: CATGEGAPSYEQYF

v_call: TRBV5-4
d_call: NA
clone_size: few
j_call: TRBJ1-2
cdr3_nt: TGTGCCAGCAGCCCGGGTTTGGGAGGCTACACCTTC
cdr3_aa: CASSPGLGGYTF

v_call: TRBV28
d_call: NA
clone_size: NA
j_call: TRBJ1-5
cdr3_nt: TGTGCCAGCAGTTTGCCCACAATGTCAGCACAGCCCCAGCATTTT
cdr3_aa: CASSLPTMSAQPQHF

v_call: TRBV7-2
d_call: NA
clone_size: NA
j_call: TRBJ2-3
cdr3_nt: TGTGCCAGCAGCTTGGAGACGAGCACAGATACGCAGTATTTT
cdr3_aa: CASSLETSTDTQYF

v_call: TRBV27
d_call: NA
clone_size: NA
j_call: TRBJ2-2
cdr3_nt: TGTGCCAGCAGTTTGGTCCAGGGGGAGCTGTTTTTT
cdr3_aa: CASSLVQGELFF

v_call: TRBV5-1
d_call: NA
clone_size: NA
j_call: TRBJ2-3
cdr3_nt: TGCGCCAGCAGCTTGGCCCGTAGCACAGATACGCAGTATTTT
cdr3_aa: CASSLARSTDTQYF

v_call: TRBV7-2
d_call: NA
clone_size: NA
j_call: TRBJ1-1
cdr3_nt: TGTGCCAGCAGCTTAGCGGGGTACACTGAAGCTTTCTTT
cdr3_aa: CASSLAGYTEAFF

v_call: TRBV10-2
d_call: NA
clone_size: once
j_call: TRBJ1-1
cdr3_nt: TGCGCCAGCAGTGAGTACGGCGTGAACACTGAAGCTTTCTTT
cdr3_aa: CASSEYGVNTEAFF